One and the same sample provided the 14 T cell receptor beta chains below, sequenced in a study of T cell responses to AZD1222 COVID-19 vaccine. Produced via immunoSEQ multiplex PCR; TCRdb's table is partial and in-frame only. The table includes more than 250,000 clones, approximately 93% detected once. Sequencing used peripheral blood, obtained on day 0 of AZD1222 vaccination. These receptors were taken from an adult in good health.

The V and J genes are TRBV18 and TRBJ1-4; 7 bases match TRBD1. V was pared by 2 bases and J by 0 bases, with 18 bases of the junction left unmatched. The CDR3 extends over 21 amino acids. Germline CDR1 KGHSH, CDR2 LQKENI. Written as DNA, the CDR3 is TGTGCCAGCTCACCAAGGTTGATGGGAAAAGGACAGGCGGCAACTAATGAAAAACTGTTTTTT. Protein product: CASSPRLMGKGQAATNEKLFF.

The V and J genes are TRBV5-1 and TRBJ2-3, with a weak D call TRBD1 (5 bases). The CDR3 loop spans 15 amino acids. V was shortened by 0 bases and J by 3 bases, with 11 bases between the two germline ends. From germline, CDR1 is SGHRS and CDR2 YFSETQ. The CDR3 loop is CASSLGGQSTDTQYF. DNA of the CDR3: TGCGCCAGCAGCTTGGGGGGCCAATCTACAGATACGCAGTATTTT.

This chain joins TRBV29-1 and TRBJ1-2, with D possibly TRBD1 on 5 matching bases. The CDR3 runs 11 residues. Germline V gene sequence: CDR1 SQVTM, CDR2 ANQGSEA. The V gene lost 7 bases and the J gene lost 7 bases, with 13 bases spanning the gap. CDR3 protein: CSAIEGFGYTF. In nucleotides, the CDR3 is TGCAGCGCCATTGAGGGGTTTGGCTACACCTTC.

The CDR3, as DNA: TGTGCCAGCAGTTACTCGCCGCGGGGCACCTACGAGCAGTACTTC. Its protein is CASSYSPRGTYEQYF. The J gene is TRBJ2-7, the V gene TRBV6-2 or TRBV6-3, with a weak D call TRBD2 (6 bases). Between the trimmed V and J ends, which lost 0 bases and 2 bases, there was a span of 11 bases. The germline CDR1 and CDR2 sequences are MNHEY and SVGEGT. This CDR3 comprises 15 residues.

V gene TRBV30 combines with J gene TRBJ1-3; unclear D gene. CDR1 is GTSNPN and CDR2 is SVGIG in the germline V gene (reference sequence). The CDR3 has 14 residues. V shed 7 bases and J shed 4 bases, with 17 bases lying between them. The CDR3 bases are TGTGCCTCCGCCCCGCTCTCCTACGGAAACACCATATATTTT. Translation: CASAPLSYGNTIYF.

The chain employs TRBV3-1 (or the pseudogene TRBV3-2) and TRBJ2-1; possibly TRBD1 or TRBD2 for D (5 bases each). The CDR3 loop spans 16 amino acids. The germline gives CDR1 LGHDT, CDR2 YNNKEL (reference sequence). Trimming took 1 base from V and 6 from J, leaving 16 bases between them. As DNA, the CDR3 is TGTGCCAGCAGCCAAGGGGTCGGGACCCCCAGCAATGAGCAGTTCTTC. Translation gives CASSQGVGTPSNEQFF.

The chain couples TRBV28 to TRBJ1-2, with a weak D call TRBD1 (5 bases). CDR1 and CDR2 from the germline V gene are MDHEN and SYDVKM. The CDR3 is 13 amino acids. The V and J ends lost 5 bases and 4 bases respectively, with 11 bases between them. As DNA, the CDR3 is TGTGCCAGCAGTCTCTCAGGGACCTATGGCTACACCTTC. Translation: CASSLSGTYGYTF.

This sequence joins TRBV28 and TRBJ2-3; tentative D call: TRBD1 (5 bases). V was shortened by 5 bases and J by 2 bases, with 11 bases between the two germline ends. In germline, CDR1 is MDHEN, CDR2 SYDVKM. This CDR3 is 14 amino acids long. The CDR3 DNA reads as TGTGCCAGCAGTCCTGGACAAGACACAGATACGCAGTATTTT. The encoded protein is CASSPGQDTDTQYF.

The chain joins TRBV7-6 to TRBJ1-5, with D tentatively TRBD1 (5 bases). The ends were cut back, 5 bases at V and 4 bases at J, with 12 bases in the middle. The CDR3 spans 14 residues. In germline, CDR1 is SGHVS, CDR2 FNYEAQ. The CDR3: CASSPDSLNQPQHF. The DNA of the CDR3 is TGTGCCAGCAGCCCTGACAGTCTAAATCAGCCCCAGCATTTT.

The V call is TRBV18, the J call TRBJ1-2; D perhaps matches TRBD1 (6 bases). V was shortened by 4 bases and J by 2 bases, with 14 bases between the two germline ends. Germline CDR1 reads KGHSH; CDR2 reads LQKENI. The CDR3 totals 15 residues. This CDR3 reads CASSHRDTLNYGYTF. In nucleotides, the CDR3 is TGTGCCAGCTCACACCGGGACACGCTCAACTATGGCTACACCTTC.

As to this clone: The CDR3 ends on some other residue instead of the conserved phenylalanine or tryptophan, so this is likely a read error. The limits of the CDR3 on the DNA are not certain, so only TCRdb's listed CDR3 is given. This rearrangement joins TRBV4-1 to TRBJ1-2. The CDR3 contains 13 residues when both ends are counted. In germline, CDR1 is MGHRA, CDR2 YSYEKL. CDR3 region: CASSQGNYGYTVL.

CDR3 amino acids: CASSLLLGGNTDTQYF. In DNA form, the CDR3 reads TGTGCCAGCAGCCTCCTCCTTGGGGGGAACACAGATACGCAGTATTTT. The J gene is TRBJ2-3, the V gene TRBV3-1 (or the pseudogene TRBV3-2), with a possible D match to TRBD2 (6 bases). The germline V gene encodes CDR1 LGHDT and CDR2 YNNKEL (reference sequence). V was cut by 4 bases and J by 2 bases, with 16 bases left in between. The CDR3 length is 16 residues.

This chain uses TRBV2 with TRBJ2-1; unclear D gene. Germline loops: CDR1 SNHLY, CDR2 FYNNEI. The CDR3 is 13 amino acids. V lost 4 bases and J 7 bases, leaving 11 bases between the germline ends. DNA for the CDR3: TGTGCCAGCAGTGGGACGGGCAGGAATGAGCAGTTCTTC. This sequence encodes CASSGTGRNEQFF.

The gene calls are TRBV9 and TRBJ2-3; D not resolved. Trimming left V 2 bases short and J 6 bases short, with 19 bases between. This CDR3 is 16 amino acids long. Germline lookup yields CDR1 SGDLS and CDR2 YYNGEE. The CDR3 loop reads CASSVLGSPILDTQYF. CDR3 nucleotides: TGTGCCAGCAGCGTCTTGGGCAGCCCTATTTTGGATACGCAGTATTTT.